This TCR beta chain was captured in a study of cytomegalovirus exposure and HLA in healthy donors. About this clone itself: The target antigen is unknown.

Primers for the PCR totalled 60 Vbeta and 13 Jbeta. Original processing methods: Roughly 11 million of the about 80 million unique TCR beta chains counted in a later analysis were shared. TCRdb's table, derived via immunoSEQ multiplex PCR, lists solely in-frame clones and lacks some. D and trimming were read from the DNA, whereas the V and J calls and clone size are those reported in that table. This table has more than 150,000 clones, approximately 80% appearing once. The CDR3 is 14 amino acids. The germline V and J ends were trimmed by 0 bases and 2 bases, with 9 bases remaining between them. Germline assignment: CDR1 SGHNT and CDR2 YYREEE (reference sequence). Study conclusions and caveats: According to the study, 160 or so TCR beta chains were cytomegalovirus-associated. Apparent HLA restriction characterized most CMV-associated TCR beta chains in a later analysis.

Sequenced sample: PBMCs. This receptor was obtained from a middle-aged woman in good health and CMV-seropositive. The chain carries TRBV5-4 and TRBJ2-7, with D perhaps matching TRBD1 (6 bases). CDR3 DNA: TGTGCCAGCAGCTTGGGGACAGACCCCTACGAGCAGTACTTC. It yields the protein CASSLGTDPYEQYF.